One and the same sample provided the 11 T cell receptor beta chains below, sequenced in a study of blood T cell repertoires in COVID-19. Clones were sequenced by immunoSEQ multiplex PCR, and TCRdb holds only the in-frame ones, with some missing. The sample holds 240,000 or so clones, approximately 86% seen once. The specimen sequenced was peripheral blood. Every receptor here comes from a young woman who had recovered from COVID-19.

The chain's CDR3 is CASSLVPGAEVLNTEAFF. CDR3 nucleotide sequence: TGTGCCAGCAGCTTGGTACCCGGAGCGGAGGTCTTGAACACTGAAGCTTTCTTT. The gene calls are TRBV5-4 and TRBJ1-1; D gene uncertain. Germline loops: CDR1 SGHNT, CDR2 YYREEE (reference sequence). V lost 0 bases and J lost 0, with 18 bases in between. The CDR3 runs to 18 residues.

This clone was recorded only once. This rearrangement joins TRBV5-4 to TRBJ1-6; D gene uncertain. The V and J ends lost 3 bases and 9 bases respectively, with 10 bases between them. Germline V gives CDR1 SGHNT, CDR2 YYREEE (reference sequence). This CDR3 has 13 amino acids. CDR3 DNA: TGTGCCAGCAGCTCCCCCGGGATTTCACCCCTCCACTTT. As protein: CASSSPGISPLHF.

The rearrangement links TRBV6-5 to TRBJ1-1; D unresolved. Trimming removed 0 bases from V and 2 bases from J, with 10 bases in between. The germline CDR1 and CDR2 sequences are MNHEY and SVGAGI. The CDR3 is 15 amino acids. CDR3 protein: CASSYSAGLNTEAFF. The CDR3 nucleotides are TGTGCCAGCAGTTACTCCGCAGGCCTAAACACTGAAGCTTTCTTT.

The rearrangement links TRBV6-2 or TRBV6-3 to TRBJ1-1; 9 bases align to TRBD1. The CDR3 contains 17 residues. V shed 2 bases and J 4 bases; nucleotides not matched to a gene: 11. In germline, CDR1 is MNHEY, CDR2 SVGEGT. The CDR3 sequence: CASSYPKQGALATEAFF. The DNA for the CDR3 is TGTGCCAGCAGTTACCCGAAACAGGGGGCGCTGGCCACTGAAGCTTTCTTT.

The gene calls are TRBV7-3 and TRBJ2-1, with TRBD2 matching over 8 bases. The germline V gene has CDR1 SGHTA and CDR2 FQGTGA. This CDR3 has 13 amino acids. Trimming at V came to 5 bases and at J to 9 bases, leaving 6 bases not matched to a gene. CDR3 DNA sequence: TGTGCCAGCAGCCCCCCGGGGGGGGGTGAGCAGTTCTTC. This encodes CASSPPGGGEQFF.

The V gene is TRBV19, the J gene TRBJ2-3; the D gene is possibly TRBD2 (6 bases). V was clipped by 5 bases and J by 1 base, with 13 bases between them. CDR3 length: 15 amino acids. The germline V gene encodes CDR1 LNHDA and CDR2 SQIVND (reference sequence). The CDR3 DNA follows: TGTGCCAGTAGTTACCCTGGCGGGGGCACAGATACGCAGTATTTT. It codes for CASSYPGGGTDTQYF.

This chain connects TRBV29-1 to TRBJ1-1; TRBD1 aligns across 12 bases. CDR1 and CDR2 from the germline V gene are SQVTM and ANQGSEA. The CDR3 loop spans 14 amino acids. Trimming removed 6 bases from V and 5 bases from J; junction bases left unmatched: 7. The CDR3 protein is CSVATGQGATEAFF. The CDR3 nucleotides read TGCAGCGTCGCTACGGGACAGGGGGCTACTGAAGCTTTCTTT.

The chain is built from TRBV6-5 and TRBJ1-2, with 8 positions matching TRBD1. V lost 8 bases, J lost 0 bases, and 2 bases stayed unmatched. The CDR3 contains 13 residues. Germline V lookup: CDR1 MNHEY, CDR2 SVGAGI. CDR3 in amino acids: CASGQGTNYGYTF. The CDR3 region has the DNA TGTGCCAGCGGACAGGGAACTAACTATGGCTACACCTTC.

This clone was seen more than once but under ten times. This sequence joins TRBV6-5 and TRBJ1-6; D is undetermined. Germline V gene sequence: CDR1 MNHEY, CDR2 SVGAGI. V lost 6 bases to trimming and J lost 7 bases, with 7 bases between them. This CDR3 contains 12 residues. The CDR3 here is CASRAQNSPLHF. In DNA, the CDR3 is TGTGCCAGCAGAGCACAGAATTCACCCCTCCACTTT.

The chain employs TRBV2 and TRBJ1-1, with D unresolved. Trimming left V 1 base short and J 9 bases short, with 12 bases between. The V gene's germline CDR1 is SNHLY and CDR2 FYNNEI. The CDR3 is 13 amino acids. The CDR3 nucleotides read TGTGCCAGCAGTGAAGAACAGCCTGCGAAAGCTTTCTTT. Translation gives CASSEEQPAKAFF.

The genes are TRBV6-5 and TRBJ2-7, with D possibly TRBD1 on 5 matching bases. CDR1 MNHEY and CDR2 SVGAGI come from the germline V gene. Trimming stripped 0 bases from V and 6 bases from J, with 9 bases between. The CDR3 is 13 residues long. The CDR3 protein is CASSYSIGVEQYF. The CDR3 region has the DNA TGTGCCAGCAGTTACTCGATAGGGGTCGAGCAGTACTTC.